These T cell receptor beta chains were read from a single sample in a study of blood T cell repertoires in COVID-19. Measured with immunoSEQ multiplex PCR; TCRdb has only the in-frame clones, and not every one. Here the sample spans tens of thousands of clones, more than 80% being singletons. The source material was peripheral blood. The receptor set was obtained from a man older than 75 with acute or convalescent COVID-19. Each CDR3 is given with its conserved first and last residue. The D gene is left open where the match is weak. Clone size is shown for a subset of rows, as once, few, many or a class of expanded clone.

D,J,V,size,CDR3,DNA
TRBD2,TRBJ2-5,TRBV28,NA,CASRIAGGPWETQYF,TGTGCCAGCAGAATAGCGGGGGGGCCATGGGAGACCCAGTACTTC
NA,TRBJ2-3,TRBV7-2,NA,CASSLFGTGERADTQYF,TGTGCCAGCAGCTTGTTTGGTACGGGCGAGCGGGCAGATACGCAGTATTTT
NA,TRBJ2-2,TRBV7-9,NA,CASSLAGGFGNTGELFF,TGTGCCAGCAGCTTAGCTGGGGGGTTCGGGAACACCGGGGAGCTGTTTTTT
TRBD1,TRBJ2-1,TRBV15,NA,CATSRSGQYNNEQFF,TGTGCCACCAGCAGATCGGGACAGTACAACAATGAGCAGTTCTTC
NA,TRBJ2-5,TRBV5-1,NA,CASSLVGRETQYF,TGCGCCAGCAGCTTGGTGGGGCGAGAGACCCAGTACTTC
TRBD1,TRBJ1-1,TRBV7-2,NA,CASSLGQGMNTEAFF,TGTGCCAGCAGCCTAGGACAGGGGATGAACACTGAAGCTTTCTTT
TRBD1,TRBJ1-2,TRBV5-6,NA,CASSRDRGLYGYTF,TGTGCCAGCAGCCGGGACAGGGGGCTCTATGGCTACACCTTC
TRBD1,TRBJ2-7,TRBV10-3,NA,CAISARQGTEQYF,TGTGCCATCAGTGCGCGACAGGGCACCGAGCAGTACTTC
NA,TRBJ2-5,TRBV21-1,once,CASSKADRGQETQYF,TGTGCCAGCAGCAAAGCAGACAGGGGACAAGAGACCCAGTACTTC
TRBD1,TRBJ1-2,TRBV29-1,once,CSVEGQGGLSPYGYTF,TGCAGCGTTGAAGGACAGGGGGGGCTTTCCCCTTATGGCTACACCTTC
TRBD1,TRBJ2-1,TRBV6-4,NA,CASSPTGNYNEQFF,TGTGCCAGCAGTCCGACAGGGAATTACAATGAGCAGTTCTTC
TRBD2,TRBJ2-3,TRBV18,once,CASSSPGGLGVSF,TGTGCCAGCTCAAGTCCGGGAGGGCTTGGAGTCTCCTTT
NA,TRBJ1-5,TRBV12-3/TRBV12-4,NA,CASRQGSNQPQHF,TGTGCCAGCAGGCAGGGGAGCAATCAGCCCCAGCATTTT
TRBD2,TRBJ2-5,TRBV5-1,few,CASSFGASGGHWETQYF,TGCGCCAGCAGCTTCGGGGCTAGCGGGGGGCACTGGGAGACCCAGTACTTC
TRBD1,TRBJ2-7,TRBV5-6,NA,CASSPGQENYYEQYF,TGTGCCAGCAGCCCCGGACAGGAAAATTACTACGAGCAGTACTTC
TRBD2,TRBJ2-5,TRBV7-2,NA,CASGGRAGGQETQYF,TGTGCCAGCGGCGGCCGAGCGGGGGGCCAAGAGACCCAGTACTTC
TRBD1,TRBJ2-5,TRBV24-1,NA,CATSEDRGVQETQYF,TGTGCCACCAGTGAGGACAGGGGAGTTCAAGAGACCCAGTACTTC
NA,TRBJ1-5,TRBV18,few,CASSPMGGDGNQPQHF,TGTGCCAGCTCACCAATGGGGGGAGATGGCAATCAGCCCCAGCATTTT
TRBD2,TRBJ2-6,TRBV3-1/TRBV3-2,NA,CASSPPGLAGSSGANVLTF,TGTGCCAGCAGCCCCCCGGGACTAGCGGGCAGCTCTGGGGCCAACGTCCTGACTTTC
TRBD1,TRBJ1-1,TRBV6-1,few,CASSDGQGGTEAFF,TGTGCCAGCAGTGACGGACAGGGGGGCACTGAAGCTTTCTTT
NA,TRBJ1-5,TRBV3-1/TRBV3-2,NA,CASSQGGDQPQHF,TGTGCCAGCAGCCAAGGGGGGGATCAGCCCCAGCATTTT
NA,TRBJ2-2,TRBV7-2,NA,CASSPSTVPGELFF,TGTGCCAGCAGCCCGAGTACCGTCCCCGGGGAGCTGTTTTTT
TRBD2,TRBJ2-3,TRBV5-6,NA,CASSWRLAGPFTDTQYF,TGTGCCAGCAGCTGGCGACTAGCGGGGCCTTTCACAGATACGCAGTATTTT
TRBD1,TRBJ1-2,TRBV18,NA,CASSPLPGQGNYGYTF,TGTGCCAGCTCACCACTCCCCGGACAGGGCAACTATGGCTACACCTTC
TRBD2,TRBJ2-7,TRBV5-4,NA,CASSRTSAPYEQYF,TGTGCCAGCAGTCGGACTAGCGCCCCCTACGAGCAGTACTTC
TRBD1,TRBJ2-7,TRBV11-1,NA,CASSPRDRAHEQYF,TGTGCCAGCAGCCCCCGGGACAGAGCCCACGAGCAGTACTTC
NA,TRBJ1-6,TRBV27,NA,CATGEGHNSPLHF,TGTGCCACCGGGGAAGGGCACAATTCACCCCTCCACTTT
TRBD1,TRBJ1-5,TRBV18,NA,CASSLAGTANDQPQHF,TGTGCCAGCTCACTAGCCGGGACAGCCAACGATCAGCCCCAGCATTTT
NA,TRBJ2-5,TRBV24-1,NA,CATSDLRGAQETQYF,TGTGCCACCAGTGATTTGCGGGGAGCCCAAGAGACCCAGTACTTC
NA,TRBJ1-1,TRBV19,NA,CASSIEVGANTEAFF,TGTGCCAGTAGTATAGAGGTCGGTGCGAACACTGAAGCTTTCTTT
NA,TRBJ1-1,TRBV28,NA,CASSGTGGVTTEAFF,TGTGCCAGCAGTGGAACCGGAGGGGTTACCACTGAAGCTTTCTTT
TRBD1,TRBJ2-5,TRBV7-2,NA,CASSPHTGTGGRETQYF,TGTGCCAGCAGCCCCCATACCGGGACAGGGGGTAGAGAGACCCAGTACTTC
NA,TRBJ2-7,TRBV12-2,NA,CASRLRQGGGEQYF,TGTGCAAGTCGCTTACGGCAGGGGGGCGGCGAGCAGTACTTC
TRBD1,TRBJ1-4,TRBV28,NA,CASSLMGRGVGEKLFF,TGTGCCAGCAGTTTAATGGGCAGGGGGGTGGGTGAAAAACTGTTTTTT
NA,TRBJ2-3,TRBV18,NA,CASSPPSVSTDTQYF,TGTGCCAGCTCACCACCTAGCGTTAGCACAGATACGCAGTATTTT
TRBD2,TRBJ2-7,TRBV7-2,NA,CASSQASGRAGYEQYF,TGTGCCAGCAGCCAGGCTAGCGGGAGGGCCGGATACGAGCAGTACTTC
NA,TRBJ2-1,TRBV6-2/TRBV6-3,NA,CASSGGGASYNEQFF,TGTGCCAGCAGTGGAGGGGGCGCATCCTACAATGAGCAGTTCTTC
NA,TRBJ1-2,TRBV28,NA,CASSLRAAANYTF,TGTGCCAGCAGTTTAAGGGCAGCGGCGAACTACACCTTC
TRBD1,TRBJ1-1,TRBV18,NA,CASSLGQGGNTEAFF,TGTGCCAGCTCACTGGGACAGGGGGGGAACACTGAAGCTTTCTTT